This TCR beta chain came from a study of early T cells in non-severe SARS-CoV-2 infection. TCRdb itself ran the 5' RACE reads through MiXCR, one entry per CDR3 protein. The profile shows almost 45,000 distinct CDR3 sequences, around 6% of them singletons. The germline V gene has CDR1 SNHLY and CDR2 FYNNEI. The CDR3 loop spans 12 amino acids. Trimming cost V 7 bases and J 6 bases, with 9 bases left between them. This sequence was found in an adult who was a healthcare worker with PCR-confirmed SARS-CoV-2 infection or an uninfected control (not recorded which). The sample comprised whole blood. The V gene is TRBV2, the J gene TRBJ2-2, with D perhaps TRBD1 (6 bases). This CDR3 is CASTTGSGELFF. The CDR3 coding sequence is TGTGCCAGCACCACAGGGTCCGGGGAGCTGTTTTTT.